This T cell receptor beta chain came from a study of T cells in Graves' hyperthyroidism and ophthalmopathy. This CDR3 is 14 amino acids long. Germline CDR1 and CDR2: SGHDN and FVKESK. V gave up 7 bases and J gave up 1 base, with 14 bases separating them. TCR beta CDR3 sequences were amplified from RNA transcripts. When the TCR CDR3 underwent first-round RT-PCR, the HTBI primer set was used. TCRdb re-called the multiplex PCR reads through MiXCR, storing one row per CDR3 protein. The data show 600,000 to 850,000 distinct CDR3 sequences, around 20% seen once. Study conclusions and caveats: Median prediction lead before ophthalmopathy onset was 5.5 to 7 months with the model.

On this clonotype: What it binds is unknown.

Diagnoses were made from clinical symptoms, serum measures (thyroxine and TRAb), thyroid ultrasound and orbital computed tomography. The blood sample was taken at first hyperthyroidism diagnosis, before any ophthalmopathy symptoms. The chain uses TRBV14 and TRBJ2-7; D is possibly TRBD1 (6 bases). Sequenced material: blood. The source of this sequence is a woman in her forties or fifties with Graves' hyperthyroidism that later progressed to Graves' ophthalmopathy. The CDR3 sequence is CASNDARGSYEQYF. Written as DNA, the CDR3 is TGTGCCAGCAACGACGCAAGGGGGTCCTACGAGCAGTACTTC.